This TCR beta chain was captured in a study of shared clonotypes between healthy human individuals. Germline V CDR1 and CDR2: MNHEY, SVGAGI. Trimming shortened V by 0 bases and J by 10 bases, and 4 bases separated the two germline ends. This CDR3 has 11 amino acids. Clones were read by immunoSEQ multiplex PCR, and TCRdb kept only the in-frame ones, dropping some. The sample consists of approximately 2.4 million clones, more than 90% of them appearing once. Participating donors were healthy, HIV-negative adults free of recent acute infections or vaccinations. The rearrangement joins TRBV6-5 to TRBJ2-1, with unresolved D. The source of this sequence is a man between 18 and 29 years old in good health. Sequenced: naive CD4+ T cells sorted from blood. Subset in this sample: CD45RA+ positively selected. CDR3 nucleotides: TGTGCCAGCAGTTACTCAAGCGAGCAGTTCTTC. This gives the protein CASSYSSEQFF.